The clone carrying this T cell receptor beta chain was counted at least ten times. CDR1 is MNHEY and CDR2 is SMNVEV in the germline V gene (reference sequence). The trim removed 2 bases at V and 6 bases at J, leaving 7 bases unmatched. The CDR3 covers 15 residues. TCRdb used MiXCR to reprocess the multiplex PCR reads, holding one entry per CDR3 protein. The table includes about 20,000 distinct CDR3 sequences, under 35% detected once. The data were taken from a study of breast tumors, draining lymph nodes, adjacent tissues. V usage is TRBV27 and J usage is TRBJ2-7, with 10 bases lining up with TRBD1. The sequence derives from a female donor with breast cancer. Some clones in this sample may be carry-over from other donors' samples. Source material: breast tumor tissue. The CDR3 is CASSLRFGTGVEQYF. DNA for the CDR3: TGTGCCAGCAGTTTAAGGTTCGGGACAGGGGTCGAGCAGTACTTC.